One sample yielded the 32 T cell receptor beta chains listed below, sequenced in a study of T cell responses to AZD1222 COVID-19 vaccine. Sequencing was performed with immunoSEQ multiplex PCR; in TCRdb, only in-frame clones are kept and a portion is missing. The sample includes about 140,000 clones, 85% to 95% seen only once; the top ten take 3% to 4.5%. The material sequenced was peripheral blood, taken 28 days after the second AZD1222 dose. The receptors shown here come from an adult who received the AZD1222 COVID-19 vaccine.

The V call is TRBV5-6, the J call TRBJ2-7; 9 bases align to TRBD1. The V and J ends lost 6 bases and 2 bases, in that order; junction bases with no gene match: 6. The CDR3 covers 14 residues. From germline, CDR1 is SGHDT and CDR2 YYEEEE. The CDR3: CASTRDRVTYEQYF. The CDR3 region has the DNA TGTGCCAGCACACGGGACAGGGTAACCTACGAGCAGTACTTC.

The J gene is TRBJ1-6, the V gene TRBV27; a weak D match, TRBD1 (5 bases). With 6 bases removed from V and 10 bases from J, the gap between germline ends came to 10 bases. The CDR3 totals 12 residues. Germline V CDR1 and CDR2: MNHEY, SMNVEV (reference sequence). The CDR3 region has the DNA TGTGCCAGCAGAATGGGGCGGTCACCCCTCCACTTT. Its translation is CASRMGRSPLHF.

V is TRBV28 and J is TRBJ1-4; 8 nucleotides align to TRBD1. The CDR3 loop spans 19 amino acids. Germline CDR1 is MDHEN and CDR2 is SYDVKM. With 0 bases clipped from V and 7 bases from J, the junction kept 16 bases outside the gene matches. The CDR3 DNA follows: TGTGCCAGCAGTTTATGGAATACAGGGGGAGGGGGTTTTGGTGAAAAACTGTTTTTT. Its protein is CASSLWNTGGGGFGEKLFF.

The rearrangement uses TRBV27 and TRBJ1-3; possibly TRBD1 for D (5 bases). CDR3 length: 16 amino acids. V was cut by 5 bases and J by 1 base, with 15 bases left in between. The germline V gene has CDR1 MNHEY and CDR2 SMNVEV (reference sequence). The chain's CDR3 is CASSPTGRISGNTIYF. The CDR3 DNA sequence: TGTGCCAGCAGTCCAACGGGACGGATATCTGGAAACACCATATATTTT.

V is TRBV5-4 and J is TRBJ1-5; TRBD1 matches 7 bases. The CDR3 extends over 15 amino acids. Germline loops: CDR1 SGHNT, CDR2 YYREEE (reference sequence). The junction had 5 bases not matched to a gene; V was cut back by 1 base and J by 4 bases. CDR3 DNA sequence: TGTGCCAGCAGCTTGAGGGACAGAGATAATCAGCCCCAGCATTTT. Protein sequence: CASSLRDRDNQPQHF.

The genes are TRBV6-5 and TRBJ2-7; weak D call: TRBD2 (6 bases). Per the germline V gene, CDR1 is MNHEY and CDR2 is SVGAGI. This CDR3 has 13 residues. The V and J ends lost 6 bases and 1 base respectively, with 10 bases between them. CDR3: CASREGSSYEQYF. CDR3 nucleotides: TGTGCCAGCAGGGAGGGCAGTTCCTACGAGCAGTACTTC.

V is TRBV4-3 and J is TRBJ1-6; maybe TRBD1 (5 bases). CDR3 length: 17 amino acids. The V and J ends lost 0 bases and 10 bases respectively, with 19 bases between them. Germline V gene data show CDR1 as LGHNA and CDR2 as YSLEER. The CDR3 DNA is TGCGCCAGCAGCCAAGAACAACAGGAGTTGGGTGACTCACCCCTCCACTTT. It codes for CASSQEQQELGDSPLHF.

A single count supports this clone. This chain's CDR3 is CASSWGGLVGSEQYF. CDR3 nucleotides: TGTGCCAGCAGCTGGGGGGGACTAGTTGGTTCCGAGCAGTACTTC. V gene TRBV7-2 combines with J gene TRBJ2-7; 8 bases align to TRBD2. This CDR3 region has 15 residues. Looked up from germline, CDR1 is SGHTA and CDR2 is FQGNSA. J was trimmed by 6 bases and V by 4 bases; bases with no gene match: 11.

The J gene is TRBJ1-1, the V gene TRBV30, with D possibly being TRBD1 (5 bases). V was pared by 1 base and J by 4 bases, with 7 bases between. Per the germline V gene, CDR1 is GTSNPN and CDR2 is SVGIG (reference sequence). The CDR3 contains 12 residues. The CDR3, as DNA: TGTGCCTGGAGTGCGGGGGGCACTGAAGCTTTCTTT. Protein sequence: CAWSAGGTEAFF.

This clone was observed a few times. The CDR3 loop reads CASRRQLGAGELFF. The CDR3 bases are TGTGCCAGTAGGCGACAGCTCGGGGCCGGGGAGCTGTTTTTT. The chain couples TRBV19 to TRBJ2-2, with D possibly called TRBD1 or TRBD2 (5 bases each). There are 14 residues in the CDR3. V was shortened by 6 bases and J by 6 bases, with 14 bases between the two germline ends. Germline V lookup: CDR1 LNHDA, CDR2 SQIVND (reference sequence).

The chain uses TRBV20-1 and TRBJ1-2; D is unclear. This CDR3 region has 15 residues. The ends were cut back, 3 bases at V and 0 bases at J, with 14 bases in the middle. Germline V gene data show CDR1 as DFQATT and CDR2 as SNEGSKA (reference sequence). CDR3 amino acids: CSASLPGSSNYGYTF. For the CDR3, the DNA is TGCAGTGCTAGTCTTCCAGGCTCATCTAACTATGGCTACACCTTC.

The J gene is TRBJ2-1, the V gene TRBV7-3; 10 positions match TRBD2. CDR1 and CDR2 (germline): SGHTA, FQGTGA. CDR3 length equals 15 residues. Trimming took 2 bases from V and 4 from J; bases not matched to a gene: 2. This CDR3 reads CASSLSSGRYNEQFF. CDR3 DNA: TGTGCCAGCAGCTTATCTAGCGGGAGATACAATGAGCAGTTCTTC.

This clone was seen just once. The rearrangement joins TRBV18 to TRBJ1-5; D is ambiguous. Germline values: CDR1 KGHSH, CDR2 LQKENI. The CDR3 consists of 14 residues. V lost 2 bases and J 0 bases, leaving 5 bases between the germline ends. This CDR3 reads CASSPGLSNQPQHF. CDR3 sequence (DNA): TGTGCCAGCTCACCAGGCCTTAGCAATCAGCCCCAGCATTTT.

This sequence joins TRBV19 and TRBJ1-6; weak D call: TRBD1 (5 bases). The V and J ends lost 5 bases and 15 bases respectively, with 17 bases between them. Germline CDR1 reads LNHDA; CDR2 reads SQIVND (reference sequence). This CDR3 is 13 amino acids long. CDR3 coding DNA: TGTGCCAGTAGTCTTCGGACATCCGGGGTCCTCCACTTT. This encodes CASSLRTSGVLHF.

This rearrangement joins TRBV27 to TRBJ1-2; D is unresolved. CDR3 size: 14 residues. V was pared by 6 bases and J by 2 bases, with 13 bases between. Looked up from germline, CDR1 is MNHEY and CDR2 is SMNVEV (reference sequence). The CDR3 bases are TGTGCCAGCAGCCCGGACTCACCCAACTATGGCTACACCTTC. Protein sequence: CASSPDSPNYGYTF.

This chain connects TRBV7-3 to TRBJ2-1, with D uncertain. Trimming took 0 bases from V and 0 from J, leaving 12 bases between them. This CDR3 is built from 17 residues. Germline CDR1 and CDR2: SGHTA and FQGTGA. CDR3 in DNA: TGTGCCAGCAGCTTAACCCTAGTTTCATTCTCCTACAATGAGCAGTTCTTC. Translated: CASSLTLVSFSYNEQFF.

The DNA for the CDR3 is TGTGCCAGTAGATGGGGGGCCAGAGATACGCAGTATTTT. Its translation: CASRWGARDTQYF. The chain is built from TRBV19 and TRBJ2-3; D is perhaps TRBD1 or TRBD2 (6 bases each). This CDR3 has 13 residues. Germline loops: CDR1 LNHDA, CDR2 SQIVND (reference sequence). The V end was cut by 6 bases, the J end by 5 bases, with 12 bases between.

CDR3 region: CASSQGRSSDGELFF. Here the CDR3 DNA reads TGCGCCAGCAGCCAAGGTCGTTCCTCAGACGGGGAGCTGTTTTTT. The chain is built from TRBV4-3 and TRBJ2-2; no definite D call. The CDR3 consists of 15 residues. Germline lookup yields CDR1 LGHNA and CDR2 YSLEER. The ends were cut back, 1 base at V and 7 bases at J, with 13 bases in the middle.

The chain recombines TRBV19 with TRBJ1-3; D is undetermined. The CDR3 runs to 12 residues. V shed 5 bases and J shed 1 base, with 3 bases lying between them. CDR1 is LNHDA and CDR2 is SQIVND in the germline V gene (reference sequence). This chain's CDR3 is CASSFSGNTIYF. The DNA for the CDR3 is TGTGCCAGTAGTTTTTCTGGAAACACCATATATTTT. Complete variable domain (other parts from reference TRBV19 and TRBJ1-3): DGGITQSPKYLFRKEGQNVTLSCEQNLNHDAMYWYRQDPGQGLRLIYYSQIVNDFQKGDIAEGYSVSREKKESFPLTVTSAQKNPTAFYLCASSFSGNTIYFGEGSWLTVV.

The CDR3 sequence is CASSQDPREKLFF. Written as DNA, the CDR3 is TGCGCCAGCAGCCAAGATCCCCGTGAAAAACTGTTTTTT. The chain combines TRBV4-3 with TRBJ1-4; D gene unclear. Germline CDR1 reads LGHNA; CDR2 reads YSLEER. This CDR3 spans 13 amino acids. Trimming removed 0 bases at V and 7 bases at J, with 6 bases between.

V and J are TRBV7-3 and TRBJ1-5; perhaps TRBD1 as D (6 bases). The germline gives CDR1 SGHTA, CDR2 FQGTGA. V gave up 5 bases and J gave up 0 bases, with 11 bases separating them. The CDR3 extends over 15 amino acids. CDR3: CASSTQGSSNQPQHF. In nucleotides, the CDR3 is TGTGCCAGCAGCACTCAGGGGTCTAGCAATCAGCCCCAGCATTTT.

This chain links TRBV6-5 with TRBJ2-7; D possibly corresponds to TRBD1 (6 bases). Germline CDR1 MNHEY, CDR2 SVGAGI. This CDR3 is built from 14 residues. The V gene lost 6 bases and the J gene lost 5 bases, with 17 bases spanning the gap. CDR3 amino acids: CASSSRGQFDEQYF. DNA for the CDR3: TGTGCCAGCAGCTCAAGAGGACAGTTCGACGAGCAGTACTTC.

J is TRBJ2-1 and V is TRBV7-9, with 10 bases matching TRBD1. The length of the CDR3 is 18 residues. Germline V gene data show CDR1 as SEHNR and CDR2 as FQNEAQ (reference sequence). J lost 4 bases, V lost 5 bases, and 14 bases had no gene match. Here the CDR3 reads CASSPDRGKERRYNEQFF. The CDR3 nucleotides read TGTGCCAGCAGCCCGGACAGGGGGAAAGAAAGGAGGTACAATGAGCAGTTCTTC.

The gene calls are TRBV28 and TRBJ1-2; D gene ambiguous. The germline V gene encodes CDR1 MDHEN and CDR2 SYDVKM. V was trimmed by 3 bases and J by 4 bases, leaving 9 bases between them. The CDR3 has 13 residues. The CDR3 reads CASSLLQTYGYTF. The CDR3 region has the DNA TGTGCCAGCAGTTTGCTGCAGACCTATGGCTACACCTTC.

The rearrangement joins TRBV7-2 to TRBJ1-2; D not certain. The CDR3 has 13 amino acids. CDR1 is SGHTA and CDR2 is FQGNSA in the germline V gene. Trimming stripped 4 bases from V and 5 bases from J, with 11 bases between. The CDR3 sequence: CASSSPVGYGYTF. In nucleotides, the CDR3 is TGTGCCAGCAGCTCCCCGGTTGGGTATGGCTACACCTTC.

V and J are TRBV9 and TRBJ1-5; unclear D gene. The germline V gene has CDR1 SGDLS and CDR2 YYNGEE. CDR3 length equals 15 residues. With 0 bases removed from V and 6 bases from J, the gap between germline ends came to 13 bases. CDR3 DNA sequence: TGTGCCAGCAGCGTAGGGGATTCCCCCCGTCAGCCCCAGCATTTT. Amino acids: CASSVGDSPRQPQHF.

This clone was found once. Compared with germline, one end of the junction differs, possibly owing to a read error. The V call is TRBV6-1, the J call TRBJ2-7, with TRBD2 identical over 10 bases. CDR3 length: 12 amino acids. The germline gives CDR1 MNHNS, CDR2 SASEGT. In DNA, the CDR3 is TGTGCCAGCAGTGAATATTCGCCTAGCGGGAGTTTC. It codes for CASSEYSPSGSF.

The CDR3 DNA reads as TGCAGCCATCGGACTAGCGATGAAGATACGCAGTATTTT. The encoded protein is CSHRTSDEDTQYF. This chain links TRBV29-1 with TRBJ2-3; 9 positions agree with TRBD2. The CDR3 loop spans 13 amino acids. V was pared by 8 bases and J by 5 bases, with 8 bases of the junction left unmatched. Germline-derived CDR1 and CDR2 are SQVTM and ANQGSEA.

The CDR3 protein is CASSSGVGGNTEAFF. CDR3 nucleotides: TGTGCCAGCTCATCGGGGGTAGGGGGGAACACTGAAGCTTTCTTT. V and J are TRBV18 and TRBJ1-1; the D gene is possibly TRBD1 (6 bases). This CDR3 is 15 amino acids long. Germline CDR1 reads KGHSH; CDR2 reads LQKENI. The V and J ends lost 5 bases and 1 base respectively, with 14 bases between them.

The CDR3 here is CASPNLGDRGSVTEAFF. DNA for the CDR3: TGTGCCAGCCCTAACCTGGGGGACAGGGGGTCGGTCACTGAAGCTTTCTTT. This rearrangement joins TRBV2 to TRBJ1-1; TRBD1 aligns across 11 bases. This CDR3 spans 17 amino acids. Germline CDR1 is SNHLY and CDR2 is FYNNEI. Losses at the gene ends were 8 bases for V and 4 bases for J; bases not matched to a gene: 15. The full variable domain, with the rest looked up from reference TRBV2 and TRBJ1-1, is EPEVTQTPSHQVTQMGQEVILRCVPISNHLYFYWYRQILGQKVEFLVSFYNNEISEKSEIFDDQFSVERPDGSNFTLKIRSTKLEDSAMYFCASPNLGDRGSVTEAFFGQGTRLTVV.

The chain couples TRBV6-2 or TRBV6-3 to TRBJ2-1; TRBD2 matches 7 bases. V was clipped by 0 bases and J by 2 bases; unmatched bases: 7. There are 17 residues in the CDR3. The germline gives CDR1 MNHEY, CDR2 SVGEGT. This CDR3 reads CASSYSLSSGAYNEQFF. DNA of the CDR3: TGTGCCAGCAGTTACTCCCTATCTAGCGGAGCCTACAATGAGCAGTTCTTC.

V gene TRBV6-5 combines with J gene TRBJ2-3; D gene unclear. CDR1 and CDR2 from the germline V gene are MNHEY and SVGAGI. The CDR3 loop spans 12 amino acids. The CDR3 DNA sequence: TGTGCTACCACGAGCGGCACAGATACGCAGTATTTT. Its translation is CATTSGTDTQYF.